This TCR beta chain was observed in a study of blood T cell repertoires in COVID-19. The wider study: The United States, Italy and Spain provided the acute and convalescent COVID-19 samples. T cells, B-cell-depleted T cells, or PBMCs provided the cDNA or gDNA that served as material.

Sequenced by immunoSEQ multiplex PCR; TCRdb stores in-frame clones only, minus some. The sample holds about 140,000 clones; around 80% are singletons and the top ten take 11%. The germline V gene has CDR1 MNHEY and CDR2 SMNVEV (reference sequence). V gave up 7 bases and J gave up 5 bases, with 14 bases separating them. The CDR3 runs to 13 residues. The chain carries TRBV27 and TRBJ2-5; weak D call: TRBD2 (5 bases). The sequencing input was peripheral blood. This receptor was obtained from a man in his fifties or sixties who had recovered from COVID-19. CDR3 residues: CASMGAARETQYF. CDR3 sequence (DNA): TGTGCCAGCATGGGAGCGGCCCGGGAGACCCAGTACTTC.